This entry concerns a single T cell receptor beta chain. These data belong to a study of blood T cell repertoires in COVID-19. CDR3 length equals 13 residues. V shed 5 bases and J shed 11 bases, with 16 bases lying between them. Germline V gives CDR1 MNHEY, CDR2 SVGAGI. Cohort assignment relied on participant-reported clinical history. Sequenced by immunoSEQ multiplex PCR; TCRdb stores in-frame clones only, minus some. The sample carries approximately 300,000 clones, approximately 83% recorded once. Sequencing used PBMCs or T cells enriched from blood (not recorded which). This TCR derives from a woman aged 25 to 45 who had recovered from COVID-19. The chain is built from TRBV6-5 and TRBJ1-5; D might be TRBD1 (5 bases). The DNA for the CDR3 is TGTGCCAGCAGTATCAGGGTTTCTGAGTCCCAGCATTTT. The encoded protein is CASSIRVSESQHF.